This T cell receptor beta chain was sequenced for a study of beta chain features in type 1 diabetes. J was trimmed by 7 bases and V by 6 bases; bases with no gene match: 8. This CDR3 spans 14 amino acids. The germline CDR1 and CDR2 sequences are GTSNPN and SVGIG (reference sequence). Every donor provided one heparinised blood draw, which averaged about 110 mL. Every bit of the isolated RNA underwent reverse transcription, so sequencing read expressed TCRB transcripts. This table comes from immunoSEQ multiplex PCR, and its TCRdb copy is limited to in-frame clones, with some not included. The sample yields about 220,000 clones, roughly a tenth seen once. Notes on the study in general: Lower insertion and higher deletion counts appeared at VDJ junctions in type 1 diabetes patients. A cDNA-based sequencing approach could over-represent cells with high TCR expression. TCRB repertoires of naive, central memory and Treg cells appeared more similar among patients than among healthy donors.

A few counts support this clone. The antigen remains unidentified. This chain uses TRBV30 with TRBJ1-4; 10 positions agree with TRBD1. This sequence was found in a man aged 18-30 years in good health. The specimen sequenced was central memory CD4+ T cells from blood. The CDR3 DNA reads as TGTGCCTGTTACGACAGGGGGCGGTTTGAAAAACTGTTTTTT. Its protein is CACYDRGRFEKLFF.